This TCR beta chain was found in a study of cytomegalovirus exposure and HLA in healthy donors. The CDR3 extends over 14 amino acids. In germline, CDR1 is SGDLS, CDR2 YYNGEE. V lost 4 bases, J lost 9 bases, and 19 bases lay in between. Notes on this clone: Its antigen is not known.

In the PCR, 60 Vbeta and 13 Jbeta primers were used. Generated by immunoSEQ multiplex PCR, the TCRdb table keeps only in-frame clones and is missing some. The repertoire shows 70,000 to 85,000 clones; the top ten hold around 7.5%. Whole-study results and caveats: For most subjects, TCR beta sequences were reported to predict HLA-A and HLA-B alleles with accuracy. Confirmation was obtained in vitro that a few CMV-associated chains are specific for CMV antigens.

Sequenced input: PBMCs. This rearrangement joins TRBV9 to TRBJ2-5; D might be TRBD2 (6 bases). The sequence was collected from a female donor in good health and CMV-seropositive. CDR3 DNA sequence: TGTGCCAGCAGCTCCGGGACTTCCGGGGAGGCCCAGTACTTC. Amino acids: CASSSGTSGEAQYF.